This entry lists 5 T cell receptor beta chains sequenced from one sample in a study of tumor-infiltrating lymphocytes in primary liver carcinoma (dated by TCRdb to between 2016 and 2019). The reads were generated on an Illumina HiSeq 2500. A constant-region primer and ProtoScript II reverse transcriptase were used to reverse-transcribe TCRbeta-specific cDNA from approximately 450 ng total RNA. Construction of the TCRbeta libraries relied on three nested rounds of multiplex PCR, following a slightly modified ARM-PCR procedure. Each of the first two PCR rounds ran for nine to ten cycles and used multiplex TRBV1-TRBV30 forward primers together with a Cbeta reverse primer. TCRdb reprocessing: public reads trimmed at Q25 with fastp, clones called with MiXCR, in-frame beta chains kept. Rows merge per CDR3 protein into single entries with the most common DNA and genes. The sample table shows approximately 110,000 distinct CDR3 sequences, and roughly three fifths are seen once. 7% to 10% of the sample rests with the top ten.

Total RNA and DNA were co-extracted without cell sorting from 20-30 mg of bulk tissue using the AllPrep DNA/RNA mini kit. The sequencing sample was made of liver tumor tissue from sampling region 3. The cell subset or site label corresponds to: tumor region T3, left-lateral pole. These TCRs come from a woman aged 55-75 years with primary liver carcinoma and hepatitis B virus infection.

The chain uses TRBV5-1 and TRBJ2-3, with TRBD2 matching over 7 bases. CDR1 is SGHRS, CDR2 YFSETQ, per germline. The CDR3 sequence is 15 residues long. Trimming cost V 5 bases and J 0 bases; bases outside gene matches: 6. As DNA, the CDR3 is TGCGCCAGCAGGGTAGGAGCGGGGAGCACAGATACGCAGTATTTT. Amino acids: CASRVGAGSTDTQYF.

Worth noting for this clonotype: A much larger clone lies a single base off, so this may be a read error. The V gene is TRBV5-8, the J gene TRBJ1-1; D unclear. Germline loops: CDR1 SGHTS, CDR2 YDEGEE. V lost 6 bases, J lost 8 bases, and 17 bases lay in between. The CDR3 covers 13 residues. CDR3 residues: CASNTRYGWEAFF. The CDR3 DNA is TGTGCCAGCAACACCCGATACGGATGGGAAGCTTTCTTT.

This clonotype has a count of ten or more. The CDR3 region is CATHQGGDSEKLFF. The CDR3 DNA reads TGTGCCACCCATCAAGGGGGGGACTCTGAAAAACTGTTTTTT. The V call is TRBV10-3, the J call TRBJ1-4; the D gene is possibly TRBD1 (6 bases). The CDR3 has 14 amino acids. V was clipped by 10 bases and J by 7 bases, with 19 bases between them. CDR1 is ENHRY, CDR2 SYGVKD, per germline.

V is TRBV11-3 and J is TRBJ2-1; 12 bases agree with TRBD2. Germline V CDR1 and CDR2: SGHNT, YENEEA. The CDR3 loop spans 19 amino acids. CDR3 sequence reads: CVISAGQGELAGGFNEQFF. CDR3 in DNA: TGTGTCATCAGCGCCGGACAGGGGGAACTAGCGGGAGGATTCAATGAGCAGTTCTTC.

This clonotype was picked up one time. One end of the junction fails to match germline, which may point to a read error. The genes are TRBV6-5 and TRBJ2-7, with a weak D call TRBD2 (5 bases). The CDR3 covers 12 residues. CDR1 and CDR2 from the germline V gene are MNHEY and SVGAGI. The CDR3 nucleotides read TGTGCCAACAGTGGCCCAGGAGGCGAACAGTACTTC. It specifies CANSGPGGEQYF.